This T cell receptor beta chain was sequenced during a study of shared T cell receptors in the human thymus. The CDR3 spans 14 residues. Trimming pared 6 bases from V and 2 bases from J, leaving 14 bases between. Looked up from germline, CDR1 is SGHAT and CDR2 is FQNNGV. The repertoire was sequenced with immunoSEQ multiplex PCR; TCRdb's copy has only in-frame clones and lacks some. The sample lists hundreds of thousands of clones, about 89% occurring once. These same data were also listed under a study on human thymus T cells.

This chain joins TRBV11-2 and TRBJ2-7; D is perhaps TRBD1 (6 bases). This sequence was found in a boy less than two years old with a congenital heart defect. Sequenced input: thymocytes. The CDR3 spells CASRRDRSAYEQYF. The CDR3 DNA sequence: TGTGCCAGCAGACGTGACAGGAGTGCCTACGAGCAGTACTTC.